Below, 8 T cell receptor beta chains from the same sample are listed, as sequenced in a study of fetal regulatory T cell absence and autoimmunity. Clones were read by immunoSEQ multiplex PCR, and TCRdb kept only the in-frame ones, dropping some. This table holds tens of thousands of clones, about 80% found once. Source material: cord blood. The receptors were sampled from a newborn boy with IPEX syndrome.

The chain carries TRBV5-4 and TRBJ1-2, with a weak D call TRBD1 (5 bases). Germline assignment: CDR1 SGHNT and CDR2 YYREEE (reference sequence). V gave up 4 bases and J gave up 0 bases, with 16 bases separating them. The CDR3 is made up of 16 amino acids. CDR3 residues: CASSPWEGQSNYGYTF. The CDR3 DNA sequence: TGTGCCAGCAGCCCATGGGAGGGGCAATCTAACTATGGCTACACCTTC.

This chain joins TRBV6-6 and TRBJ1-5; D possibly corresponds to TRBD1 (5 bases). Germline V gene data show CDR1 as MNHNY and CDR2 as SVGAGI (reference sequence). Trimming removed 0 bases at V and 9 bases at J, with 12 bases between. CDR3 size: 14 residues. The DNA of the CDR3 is TGTGCCAGCAGTTACTCGGGCGGGGCATCGCCCCAGCATTTT. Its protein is CASSYSGGASPQHF.

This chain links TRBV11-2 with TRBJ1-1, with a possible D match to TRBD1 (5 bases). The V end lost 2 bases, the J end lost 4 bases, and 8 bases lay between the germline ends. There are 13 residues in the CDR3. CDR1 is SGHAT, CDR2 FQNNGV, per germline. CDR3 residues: CASSLRGTTEAFF. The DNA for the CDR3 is TGTGCCAGCAGCTTACGGGGGACCACTGAAGCTTTCTTT.

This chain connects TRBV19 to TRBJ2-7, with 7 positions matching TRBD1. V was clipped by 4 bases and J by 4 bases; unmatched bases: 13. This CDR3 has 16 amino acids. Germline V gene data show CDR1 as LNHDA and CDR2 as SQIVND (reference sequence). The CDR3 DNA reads TGTGCCAGTAGTACCCCGAGGCAGGGGGAATCTTACGAGCAGTACTTC. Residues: CASSTPRQGESYEQYF.

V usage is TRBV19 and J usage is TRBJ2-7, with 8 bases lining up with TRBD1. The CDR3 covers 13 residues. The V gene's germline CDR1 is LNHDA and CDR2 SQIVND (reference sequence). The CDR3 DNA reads TGTCCCCCCCCAGACAGGGGCTCCTACGAGCAGTACTTC. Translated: CPPPDRGSYEQYF.

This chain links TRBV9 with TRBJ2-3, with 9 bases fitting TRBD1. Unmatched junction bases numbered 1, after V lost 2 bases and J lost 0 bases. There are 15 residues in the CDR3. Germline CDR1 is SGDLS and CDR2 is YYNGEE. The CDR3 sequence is CASSVGTGSTDTQYF. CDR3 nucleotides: TGTGCCAGCAGCGTCGGGACAGGGAGCACAGATACGCAGTATTTT. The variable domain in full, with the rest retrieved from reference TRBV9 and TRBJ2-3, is DSGVTQTPKHLITATGQRVTLRCSPRSGDLSVYWYQQSLDQGLQFLIQYYNGEERAKGNILERFSAQQFPDLHSELNLSSLELGDSALYFCASSVGTGSTDTQYFGPGTRLTVL.

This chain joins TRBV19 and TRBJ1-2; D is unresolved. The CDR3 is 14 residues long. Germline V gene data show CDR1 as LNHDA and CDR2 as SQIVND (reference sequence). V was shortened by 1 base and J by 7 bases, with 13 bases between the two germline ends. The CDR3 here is CASSIGAGSGGYTF. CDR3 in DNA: TGTGCCAGTAGTATAGGGGCGGGGTCGGGTGGCTACACCTTC.

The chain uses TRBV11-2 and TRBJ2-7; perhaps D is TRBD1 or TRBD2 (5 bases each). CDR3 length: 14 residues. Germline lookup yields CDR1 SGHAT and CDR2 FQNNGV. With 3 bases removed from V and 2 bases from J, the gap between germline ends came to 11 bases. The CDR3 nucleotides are TGTGCCAGCAGCTTTTATGGGGGAGCCTACGAGCAGTACTTC. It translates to CASSFYGGAYEQYF.